Following are 32 T cell receptor beta chains from one sample sequenced in a study of OX40 agonist ivuxolimab in advanced cancers. Produced via immunoSEQ multiplex PCR; TCRdb's table is partial and in-frame only. The sample lists about 53,000 clones, 80% to 85% occurring once. Source: CD4+ or CD8+ T cells sorted from blood, taken in a trial of the OX40 agonist ivuxolimab. The source of these receptors is an adult with an advanced solid tumor such as melanoma, head and neck, liver or kidney cancer.

The chain links TRBV2 to TRBJ2-3; D may be TRBD1 (7 bases). The CDR3 contains 14 residues. CDR1 is SNHLY and CDR2 is FYNNEI in the germline V gene. Trimming pared 6 bases from V and 3 bases from J, leaving 13 bases between. The CDR3 DNA follows: TGTGCCAGCAGGGAGGGGGCGCGAACAGATACGCAGTATTTT. This gives the protein CASREGARTDTQYF.

The chain employs TRBV7-8 and TRBJ2-4, with D uncertain. Germline values: CDR1 SGHVS, CDR2 FQNEAQ. This CDR3 contains 14 residues. The CDR3 sequence: CAVSDLPRSNIQYF. Here the CDR3 DNA reads TGTGCGGTCAGTGATCTGCCTCGATCTAACATTCAGTACTTC. Supplemented by reference TRBV7-8 and TRBJ2-4, the full variable domain reads GAGVSQSPRYKVAKRGQDVALRCDPISGHVSLFWYQQALGQGPEFLTYFQNEAQLDKSGLPSDRFFAERPEGSVSTLKIQRTQQEDSAVYLCAVSDLPRSNIQYFGAGTRLSVL.

This clone has more than one count but fewer than ten. This sequence joins TRBV7-9 and TRBJ2-3, with 9 positions matching TRBD2. This CDR3 is 15 amino acids long. CDR1 SEHNR and CDR2 FQNEAQ come from the germline V gene (reference sequence). Losses at the gene ends were 5 bases for V and 1 base for J; bases not matched to a gene: 4. The CDR3 loop is CASSPRGGGTDTQYF. The CDR3 coding sequence is TGTGCCAGCAGCCCGCGGGGGGGCGGCACAGATACGCAGTATTTT.

This rearrangement joins TRBV19 to TRBJ2-7; 7 bases line up with TRBD2. The germline CDR1 and CDR2 sequences are LNHDA and SQIVND (reference sequence). V gave up 7 bases and J gave up 2 bases; unmatched junction bases: 8. CDR3 length: 14 amino acids. The CDR3 nucleotides read TGTGCCAGTAAAGGTAGCGGGTTTACCTACGAGCAGTACTTC. Its translation is CASKGSGFTYEQYF.

The chain has TRBV11-1 and TRBJ2-2; D gene ambiguous. The CDR3 is 14 residues long. Germline V gene data show CDR1 as SGHAT and CDR2 as FQDESV (reference sequence). The V gene lost 0 bases and the J gene lost 4 bases, with 6 bases spanning the gap. CDR3 DNA sequence: TGTGCCAGCAGCTTAGCCACCGGCACCGGGGAGCTGTTTTTT. Its translation: CASSLATGTGELFF.

The chain employs TRBV21-1 and TRBJ2-2. TRBV21-1 has pseudogene status. CDR3 length: 17 amino acids. The CDR3 reads CASSKVGTPSNTGELFF. CDR3 coding DNA: TGTGCCAGCAGCAAAGTGGGGACCCCTTCGAACACCGGGGAGCTGTTTTTT.

The chain uses TRBV7-2 and TRBJ1-5, with 7 bases identical to TRBD1. With 3 bases clipped from V and 5 bases from J, the junction kept 7 bases outside the gene matches. The CDR3 consists of 15 residues. CDR1 and CDR2 (germline): SGHTA, FQGNSA. Here the CDR3 reads CASSLNLGQYQPQHF. The DNA for the CDR3 is TGTGCCAGCAGCTTGAACCTGGGACAGTATCAGCCCCAGCATTTT.

The genes are TRBV7-2 and TRBJ2-3; 11 bases are shared with TRBD2. The V gene end was trimmed by 0 bases and the J gene end by 4 bases; junction bases not matched to a gene: 6. Germline CDR1 is SGHTA and CDR2 is FQGNSA. The CDR3 extends over 17 amino acids. In nucleotides, the CDR3 is TGTGCCAGCAGCTTAGCGGTAGCGGGAGGGGGGTCAGATACGCAGTATTTT. This translates into CASSLAVAGGGSDTQYF.

The rearrangement joins TRBV28 to TRBJ1-5, with TRBD1 as a possible D gene (5 bases). Germline assignment: CDR1 MDHEN and CDR2 SYDVKM. V lost 5 bases to trimming and J lost 3 bases, with 11 bases between them. This CDR3 is 14 amino acids long. Here the CDR3 reads CASSRAGNNQPQHF. The CDR3 bases are TGTGCCAGCAGTCGGGCAGGGAACAATCAGCCCCAGCATTTT. The full variable domain, rest sourced from reference TRBV28 and TRBJ1-5, is DVKVTQSSRYLVKRTGEKVFLECVQDMDHENMFWYRQDPGLGLRLIYFSYDVKMKEKGDIPEGYSVSREKKERFSLILESASTNQTSMYLCASSRAGNNQPQHFGDGTRLSIL.

V usage is TRBV19 and J usage is TRBJ2-3, with no clear D. The CDR3 totals 15 residues. V was pared by 3 bases and J by 0 bases, with 10 bases between. CDR1 and CDR2 from the germline V gene are LNHDA and SQIVND (reference sequence). The CDR3, as DNA: TGTGCCAGTAGTATCTCCGACAAAAGCACAGATACGCAGTATTTT. This gives the protein CASSISDKSTDTQYF.

The rearrangement uses TRBV7-2 and TRBJ1-1; 7 positions match TRBD1. The germline CDR1 and CDR2 sequences are SGHTA and FQGNSA. V shed 5 bases and J 4 bases; nucleotides not matched to a gene: 16. The length of the CDR3 is 17 residues. CDR3 coding DNA: TGTGCCAGCAGCCCGACAGGGCGTCCTTGGGGAGGCACTGAAGCTTTCTTT. Translation: CASSPTGRPWGGTEAFF.

This clone was found a few times. This chain joins TRBV19 and TRBJ1-2; D not resolved. Trimming cost V 6 bases and J 8 bases, with 19 bases left between them. The CDR3 totals 14 residues. Germline CDR1 reads LNHDA; CDR2 reads SQIVND (reference sequence). CDR3: CASRAAGELGGYTF. As DNA, the CDR3 is TGTGCCAGTAGAGCGGCCGGGGAACTTGGAGGCTACACCTTC.

The V and J genes are TRBV28 and TRBJ1-1; 7 nucleotides match TRBD1. Germline V gene sequence: CDR1 MDHEN, CDR2 SYDVKM. The CDR3 has 15 amino acids. V dropped 1 base and J dropped 2; count of bases not matched to a gene: 4. The CDR3 sequence: CASSLLDRVNTEAFF. In nucleotides, the CDR3 is TGTGCCAGCAGTTTATTAGACAGGGTCAACACTGAAGCTTTCTTT.

A single count supports this clone. J is TRBJ2-2 and V is TRBV5-4; 12 bases line up with TRBD2. Germline-derived CDR1 and CDR2 are SGHNT and YYREEE (reference sequence). The CDR3 consists of 16 residues. Trimming took 4 bases from V and 6 from J; bases not matched to a gene: 7. Written as DNA, the CDR3 is TGTGCCAGCAGCACCCGACTAGCGGGAGAAGCCGGGGAGCTGTTTTTT. As protein: CASSTRLAGEAGELFF.

About this clone itself: One end of the junction varies from germline; a read error may be responsible. The genes are TRBV6-6 and TRBJ2-7; no clear D. Germline V lookup: CDR1 MNHNY, CDR2 SVGAGI (reference sequence). The CDR3 covers 12 residues. DNA of the CDR3: TGTGCCAGCAGTTACTCCACGGGCCTACAGAAATTC. As protein: CASSYSTGLQKF.

The rearrangement links TRBV12-5 to TRBJ2-1, with 9 positions matching TRBD1. V was clipped by 1 base and J by 12 bases; unmatched bases: 7. Germline values: CDR1 LGHNT, CDR2 FRNRAP. The CDR3 runs to 14 residues. The CDR3 DNA follows: TGTGCTAGTGGTTTGGGACAGGGGGAATGGGCGCAGTTCTTC. This translates into CASGLGQGEWAQFF.

This clone is medium-sized within its sample. J is TRBJ1-5 and V is TRBV27; D may be TRBD1 (5 bases). The CDR3 loop spans 14 amino acids. Looked up from germline, CDR1 is MNHEY and CDR2 is SMNVEV (reference sequence). The germline V and J ends were trimmed by 2 bases and 6 bases, with 11 bases remaining between them. The CDR3 loop is CASSLGGTGQPQHF. CDR3 DNA: TGTGCCAGCAGTTTAGGGGGGACGGGTCAGCCCCAGCATTTT.

This chain joins TRBV6-5 and TRBJ2-7, with a possible D match to TRBD2 (5 bases). CDR1 and CDR2 (germline): MNHEY, SVGAGI. The germline V and J ends were trimmed by 0 bases and 6 bases, with 15 bases remaining between them. CDR3 length equals 15 residues. CDR3 sequence (DNA): TGTGCCAGCAGTTACTCGGTTGGTAGAGGGCGCGAGCAGTACTTC. Translating gives CASSYSVGRGREQYF.

About this clone: The junction departs from germline at one end; a sequencing error may be responsible. V and J are TRBV11-2 and TRBJ2-5; D could derive from TRBD1 or TRBD2 (5 bases each). Germline CDR1 SGHAT, CDR2 FQNNGV. The CDR3 length is 12 residues. CDR3 sequence: CASSRGEESQYF. DNA for the CDR3: TGTGCCAGCAGCAGAGGGGAAGAGTCCCAGTACTTC. The full variable domain, completed using reference TRBV11-2 and TRBJ2-5, is EAGVAQSPRYKIIEKRQSVAFWCNPISGHATLYWYQQILGQGPKLLIQFQNNGVVDDSQLPKDRFSAERLKGVDSTLKIQPAKLEDSAVYLCASSRGEESQYFGPGTRLLVL.

The chain is built from TRBV6-6 and TRBJ1-2; 7 bases align to TRBD1. This CDR3 has 15 residues. The V gene's germline CDR1 is MNHNY and CDR2 SVGAGI (reference sequence). After removal of 6 bases from V and 4 bases from J, the junction contained 11 bases not matched to a gene. The CDR3 spells CASRAGTVLFYGYTF. DNA for the CDR3: TGTGCCAGCAGGGCCGGGACAGTCCTTTTCTATGGCTACACCTTC.

The chain employs TRBV27 and TRBJ1-4, with a tentative D call TRBD1 (5 bases). Germline assignment: CDR1 MNHEY and CDR2 SMNVEV (reference sequence). The CDR3 is made up of 14 amino acids. The germline V and J ends were trimmed by 7 bases and 5 bases, with 14 bases remaining between them. The CDR3 coding sequence is TGTGCCAGCAAACCCGGGACCGCGAATGAAAAACTGTTTTTT. Translating it yields CASKPGTANEKLFF.

The V gene is TRBV28, the J gene TRBJ2-3, with TRBD1 as a possible D gene (7 bases). This CDR3 spans 16 amino acids. V dropped 5 bases and J dropped 5 bases, with 20 bases sitting between them. Germline V gene lookup returns CDR1 MDHEN and CDR2 SYDVKM. Written as DNA, the CDR3 is TGTGCCAGCAGTAAAGCAGGGGGGAGGTTGGGAGATACGCAGTATTTT. The encoded protein is CASSKAGGRLGDTQYF.

The gene calls are TRBV7-2 and TRBJ1-5, with D uncertain. This CDR3 is built from 12 residues. Trimming cost V 4 bases and J 7 bases, with 8 bases left between them. Germline V lookup: CDR1 SGHTA, CDR2 FQGNSA. The CDR3: CASSSSEQPQHF. The DNA of the CDR3 is TGTGCCAGCAGCTCATCAGAACAGCCCCAGCATTTT.

The rearrangement joins TRBV4-1 to TRBJ1-2, with D maybe TRBD1 (6 bases). This CDR3 is built from 15 residues. The germline V gene has CDR1 MGHRA and CDR2 YSYEKL. Trimming pared 4 bases from V and 8 bases from J, leaving 20 bases between. The CDR3 reads CASSPQDSVPSGYTF. The CDR3 DNA follows: TGCGCCAGCAGCCCCCAGGACAGCGTGCCTTCCGGCTACACCTTC.

This sequence joins TRBV6-6 and TRBJ2-2; D not resolved. Per germline, CDR1 MNHNY and CDR2 SVGAGI (reference sequence). The CDR3 spans 9 residues. V lost 6 bases and J lost 13, with 6 bases in between. The CDR3 DNA reads TGTGCCAGCAGGTGGGTGCTGTTTTTT. It yields the protein CASRWVLFF.

The V call is TRBV10-3, the J call TRBJ1-5; no firm D call. Germline V CDR1 and CDR2: ENHRY, SYGVKD. The CDR3 runs to 15 residues. The V gene lost 0 bases and the J gene lost 0 bases, with 6 bases spanning the gap. The chain's CDR3 is CAISESASSNQPQHF. CDR3 nucleotides: TGTGCCATCAGTGAGTCCGCCAGTAGCAATCAGCCCCAGCATTTT.

This chain uses TRBV5-1 with TRBJ1-3; D is unresolved. Deletions cut 4 bases from V and 2 bases from J, with 10 bases between. The CDR3 has 14 amino acids. The germline V gene has CDR1 SGHRS and CDR2 YFSETQ. CDR3 amino acids: CASSAWEAGNTIYF. In DNA, the CDR3 is TGCGCCAGCAGCGCGTGGGAAGCTGGAAACACCATATATTTT.

This sequence joins TRBV19 and TRBJ1-2; TRBD1 agrees at 8 bases. This CDR3 spans 13 amino acids. V dropped 7 bases and J dropped 7; count of bases not matched to a gene: 8. Germline V gene sequence: CDR1 LNHDA, CDR2 SQIVND (reference sequence). The CDR3 bases are TGTGCCAGTAAAAGAGGACAGGGCGTTGGCTACACCTTC. As protein: CASKRGQGVGYTF.

This chain joins TRBV19 and TRBJ2-2, with TRBD2 identical over 7 bases. From germline, CDR1 is LNHDA and CDR2 SQIVND (reference sequence). This CDR3 has 15 residues. V lost 3 bases, J lost 3 bases, and 4 bases stayed unmatched. CDR3 DNA sequence: TGTGCCAGTAGTATCGGACTAGTTTACACCGGGGAGCTGTTTTTT. It codes for CASSIGLVYTGELFF.

This rearrangement joins TRBV5-4 to TRBJ2-7; D tentatively reads TRBD1 or TRBD2 (5 bases each). The CDR3 sequence is 15 residues long. Trimming took off 3 bases at V and 7 bases at J, with 20 bases between the two ends. CDR1 is SGHNT, CDR2 YYREEE, per germline (reference sequence). CDR3 sequence: CASSSAGTHWGEQYF. CDR3 nucleotides: TGTGCCAGCAGCTCGGCCGGGACCCATTGGGGGGAGCAGTACTTC.

The rearrangement links TRBV7-2 to TRBJ2-7, with D possibly being TRBD1 (5 bases). The CDR3 loop spans 14 amino acids. The V gene's germline CDR1 is SGHTA and CDR2 FQGNSA. The ends were cut back, 6 bases at V and 4 bases at J, with 16 bases in the middle. CDR3 sequence: CASRVGQGRYEQYF. CDR3 DNA sequence: TGTGCCAGCAGGGTAGGGCAGGGAAGGTACGAGCAGTACTTC. The variable domain in full, with the rest retrieved from reference TRBV7-2 and TRBJ2-7, is GAGVSQSPSNKVTEKGKDVELRCDPISGHTALYWYRQSLGQGLEFLIYFQGNSAPDKSGLPSDRFSAERTGGSVSTLTIQRTQQEDSAVYLCASRVGQGRYEQYFGPGTRLTVT.

V usage is TRBV7-6 and J usage is TRBJ2-3; D is unresolved. V was trimmed by 1 base and J by 5 bases, leaving 10 bases between them. The CDR3 spans 14 residues. The V gene's germline CDR1 is SGHVS and CDR2 FNYEAQ. This CDR3 reads CASSLGVGLDTQYF. CDR3 DNA: TGTGCCAGCAGCTTAGGAGTCGGGTTAGATACGCAGTATTTT.